These 12 T cell receptor beta chains were sequenced from one sample in a study of cytomegalovirus exposure and HLA in healthy donors. Method: immunoSEQ multiplex PCR; TCRdb's copy keeps in-frame clones and lacks some. The sample has 100,000 to 150,000 clones, nearly 90% seen once; the top ten hold roughly 1.2%. Sequenced material: PBMCs. The receptors originated from a woman between 18 and 29 years old in good health and CMV-seronegative.

The chain links TRBV4-1 to TRBJ1-1; 10 nucleotides line up with TRBD1. Germline CDR1 is MGHRA and CDR2 is YSYEKL. V gave up 7 bases and J gave up 3 bases; unmatched junction bases: 8. This CDR3 comprises 15 residues. The CDR3 reads CASTLTGGQDTEAFF. CDR3 coding DNA: TGCGCCAGCACCCTGACAGGGGGCCAGGACACTGAAGCTTTCTTT.

The chain combines TRBV4-1 with TRBJ2-7; D may be TRBD2 (6 bases). This CDR3 contains 15 residues. V lost 4 bases to trimming and J lost 4 bases, with 17 bases between them. Germline V CDR1 and CDR2: MGHRA, YSYEKL. The CDR3 DNA reads as TGCGCCAGCAGCCGAATATCAGGCGCGGGGTACGAGCAGTACTTC. This codes for CASSRISGAGYEQYF.

The rearrangement links TRBV2 to TRBJ1-2; D remains unclear. The CDR3 is 14 amino acids. V lost 3 bases and J 4 bases, leaving 12 bases between the germline ends. Germline V gives CDR1 SNHLY, CDR2 FYNNEI. Here the CDR3 reads CASSDTGAGYGYTF. The CDR3 nucleotides read TGTGCCAGCAGTGATACGGGCGCGGGCTATGGCTACACCTTC.

The J gene is TRBJ2-7, the V gene TRBV5-1; 7 bases align to TRBD2. Germline V gene data show CDR1 as SGHRS and CDR2 as YFSETQ. V shed 3 bases, J shed 0 bases, and the junction held 6 bases outside the gene matches. This CDR3 has 15 residues. The CDR3 sequence is CASSSSGTTSYEQYF. The CDR3 nucleotides are TGCGCCAGCAGCTCCTCCGGGACTACCTCCTACGAGCAGTACTTC.

This clone was counted a single time. The gene calls are TRBV4-1 and TRBJ1-5; TRBD1 might be the D (5 bases). In germline, CDR1 is MGHRA, CDR2 YSYEKL. CDR3 size: 15 residues. Deletions cut 5 bases from V and 0 bases from J, with 11 bases between. CDR3 nucleotide sequence: TGCGCCAGCAGCGCCGACAGATATAGCAATCAGCCCCAGCATTTT. The encoded protein is CASSADRYSNQPQHF.

This chain connects TRBV5-1 to TRBJ2-7, with 9 nucleotides matching TRBD1. Germline assignment: CDR1 SGHRS and CDR2 YFSETQ. The CDR3 sequence is 13 residues long. V was pared by 2 bases and J by 5 bases, with 2 bases of the junction left unmatched. The CDR3 coding sequence is TGCGCCAGCAGCTTACAGGGGGCGAACGAGCAGTACTTC. Amino acid sequence: CASSLQGANEQYF.

The chain employs TRBV18 and TRBJ2-5, with 12 bases matching TRBD2. In germline, CDR1 is KGHSH, CDR2 LQKENI. Trimming took 4 bases from V and 1 from J; bases not matched to a gene: 10. The CDR3 length is 18 residues. This CDR3 reads CASSQKLTGLAGQETQYF. For the CDR3, the DNA is TGTGCCAGCTCACAAAAGCTTACGGGACTAGCGGGCCAAGAGACCCAGTACTTC. The full variable domain, its missing parts supplied by reference TRBV18 and TRBJ2-5, is NAGVMQNPRHLVRRRGQEARLRCSPMKGHSHVYWYRQLPEEGLKFMVYLQKENIIDESGMPKERFSAEFPKEGPSILRIQQVVRGDSAAYFCASSQKLTGLAGQETQYFGPGTRLLVL.

In nucleotides, the CDR3 is TGTGCCAGCAGCGGGGACATTAGAGGTACCGGGGAGCTGTTTTTT. Translation: CASSGDIRGTGELFF. V and J are TRBV9 and TRBJ2-2, with TRBD1 as a possible D gene (6 bases). The V gene's germline CDR1 is SGDLS and CDR2 YYNGEE. This CDR3 region has 15 residues. V shed 3 bases and J shed 5 bases, with 14 bases lying between them.

This rearrangement joins TRBV5-6 to TRBJ1-5; 10 bases are a match to TRBD1. The trim removed 3 bases at V and 6 bases at J, leaving 6 bases unmatched. There are 15 residues in the CDR3. CDR1 and CDR2 from the germline V gene are SGHDT and YYEEEE. This CDR3 is CASSSGTGVAQPQHF. CDR3 nucleotide sequence: TGTGCCAGCAGCTCCGGGACAGGGGTGGCTCAGCCCCAGCATTTT.

The chain is built from TRBV4-2 and TRBJ1-2, with 8 bases identical to TRBD1. CDR1 and CDR2 from the germline V gene are LGHNA and YNFKEQ. J was trimmed by 7 bases and V by 4 bases; bases with no gene match: 11. The CDR3 runs to 15 residues. CDR3 amino acids: CASSPLPGQGGGYTF. In DNA form, the CDR3 reads TGTGCCAGCAGCCCCCTACCTGGACAGGGCGGTGGCTACACCTTC.

The chain combines TRBV15 with TRBJ1-3; unclear D gene. Germline-derived CDR1 and CDR2 are LNHNV and YYDKDF (reference sequence). The V and J ends lost 0 bases and 3 bases respectively, with 15 bases between them. This CDR3 spans 17 amino acids. DNA of the CDR3: TGTGCCACCAGCAGAGATCTGGGAGCCCCATTTGGAAACACCATATATTTT. As protein: CATSRDLGAPFGNTIYF.

The CDR3 bases are TGTGCCAGCAGCGCGACAGGGTTAAACCTAGCCAAAAACATTCAGTACTTC. It is translated as CASSATGLNLAKNIQYF. The chain joins TRBV5-5 to TRBJ2-4; 7 positions agree with TRBD1. The CDR3 runs to 17 residues. CDR1 is SGHKS and CDR2 is YYEKEE in the germline V gene (reference sequence). Trimming took 4 bases from V and 0 from J; bases not matched to a gene: 10.